This passage covers 7 T cell receptor beta chains from one sample sequenced in a study of blood T cell repertoires in COVID-19. Here immunoSEQ multiplex PCR was the method, and the copy in TCRdb shows in-frame clones only, minus some. In the table there are some 400,000 clones, about 87% of which are singletons. The material sequenced was peripheral blood. These receptors all stem from a human donor in a cohort sampled during active COVID-19.

The V and J genes are TRBV7-2 and TRBJ2-2; a possible D gene is TRBD1 (6 bases). V was trimmed by 1 base and J by 3 bases, leaving 21 bases between them. CDR3 length: 19 residues. CDR1 SGHTA and CDR2 FQGNSA come from the germline V gene. The CDR3 loop is CASSLDRIRGSVDTGELFF. The CDR3 DNA sequence: TGTGCCAGCAGCTTAGATAGGATAAGGGGGAGCGTCGACACCGGGGAGCTGTTTTTT.

Regarding this clone: Other nucleotide sequences from this sample produce the same CDR3. The chain employs TRBV11-2 and TRBJ1-4; D not resolved. There are 15 residues in the CDR3. The V gene's germline CDR1 is SGHAT and CDR2 FQNNGV. Trimming pared 0 bases from V and 4 bases from J, leaving 9 bases between. Here the CDR3 DNA reads TGTGCCAGCAGCTTAGAGGCCGGCGGTAATGAAAAACTGTTTTTT. Its protein is CASSLEAGGNEKLFF. Supplemented by reference TRBV11-2 and TRBJ1-4, the full variable domain reads EAGVAQSPRYKIIEKRQSVAFWCNPISGHATLYWYQQILGQGPKLLIQFQNNGVVDDSQLPKDRFSAERLKGVDSTLKIQPAKLEDSAVYLCASSLEAGGNEKLFFGSGTQLSVL.

J is TRBJ1-4 and V is TRBV28; D might be TRBD1 (6 bases). Germline V gene lookup returns CDR1 MDHEN and CDR2 SYDVKM. The CDR3 sequence is 15 residues long. Between the trimmed V and J ends, which lost 6 bases and 4 bases, there was a span of 15 bases. The CDR3 protein is CASRGGRGVNEKLFF. The CDR3 DNA follows: TGTGCCAGCAGAGGGGGACGTGGGGTTAATGAAAAACTGTTTTTT.

The chain employs TRBV30 and TRBJ1-5; D not certain. V was cut by 5 bases and J by 3 bases, with 11 bases left in between. This CDR3 spans 13 amino acids. Germline lookup yields CDR1 GTSNPN and CDR2 SVGIG (reference sequence). The CDR3 DNA follows: TGTGCCTGGGCGGGAGAGAACAATCAGCCCCAGCATTTT. Its protein is CAWAGENNQPQHF.

The chain uses TRBV5-1 and TRBJ2-3, with 10 bases identical to TRBD2. Germline CDR1 SGHRS, CDR2 YFSETQ. The V and J ends lost 4 bases and 0 bases, in that order; junction bases with no gene match: 8. The CDR3 has 17 residues. This CDR3 reads CASSGTLAGRSTDTQYF. CDR3 DNA: TGCGCCAGCAGCGGAACACTAGCGGGACGGAGCACAGATACGCAGTATTTT.

This clone showed up just once. V gene TRBV5-1 combines with J gene TRBJ2-1, with a weak D call TRBD2 (5 bases). CDR3 length: 14 amino acids. The V end lost 3 bases, the J end lost 3 bases, and 10 bases lay between the germline ends. Germline V CDR1 and CDR2: SGHRS, YFSETQ. CDR3 coding DNA: TGCGCCAGCAGCTCCCCCACTAGCTACAATGAGCAGTTCTTC. Its translation: CASSSPTSYNEQFF.

This chain links TRBV30 with TRBJ1-2; a possible D gene is TRBD1 (5 bases). Trimming left V 3 bases short and J 4 bases short, with 6 bases between. CDR3 size: 11 residues. From germline, CDR1 is GTSNPN and CDR2 SVGIG (reference sequence). The CDR3 protein is CAWRGGYGYTF. CDR3 DNA sequence: TGTGCCTGGAGGGGGGGCTATGGCTACACCTTC.